Below, one T cell receptor (beta chain) is given with its context. Amplification of the TCR beta CDR3 regions used RNA transcripts (as template). HTBI-primed first-round RT-PCR preceded second-round multiplex PCR. One entry per CDR3 protein results from TCRdb running MiXCR on the multiplex PCR reads. The sample consists of some 160,000 distinct CDR3 sequences, 39% of them appearing once. Germline V gene data show CDR1 as MNHNS and CDR2 as SASEGT. V shed 2 bases and J shed 0 bases, with 8 bases lying between them. CDR3 length: 15 residues. This sample is drawn from a study of Graves' ophthalmopathy and Graves' hyperthyroidism.

The genes are TRBV6-1 and TRBJ1-3; D might be TRBD1 (5 bases). Sequenced material: peripheral blood. This TCR was recovered from a man aged 25 to 45 with Graves' ophthalmopathy. The CDR3 nucleotides are TGTGCCAGCAGTGAACGGACATACTCTGGAAACACCATATATTTT. Its protein product is CASSERTYSGNTIYF.